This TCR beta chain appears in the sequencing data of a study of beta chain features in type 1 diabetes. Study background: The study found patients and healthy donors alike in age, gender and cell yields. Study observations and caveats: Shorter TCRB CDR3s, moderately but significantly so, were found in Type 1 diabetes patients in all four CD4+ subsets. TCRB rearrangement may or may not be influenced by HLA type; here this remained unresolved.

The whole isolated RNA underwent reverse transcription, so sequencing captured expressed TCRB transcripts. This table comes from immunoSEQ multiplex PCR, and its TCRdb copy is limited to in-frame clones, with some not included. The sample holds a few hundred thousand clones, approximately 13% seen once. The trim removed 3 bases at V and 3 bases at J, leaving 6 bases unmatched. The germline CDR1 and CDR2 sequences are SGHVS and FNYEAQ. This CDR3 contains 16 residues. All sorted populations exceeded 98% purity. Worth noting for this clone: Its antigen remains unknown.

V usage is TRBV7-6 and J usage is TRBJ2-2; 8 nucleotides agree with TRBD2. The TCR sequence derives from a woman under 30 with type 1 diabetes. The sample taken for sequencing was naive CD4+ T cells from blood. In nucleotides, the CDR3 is TGTGCCAGCAGCTTCGGGGCGGGAGGAGACACCGGGGAGCTGTTTTTT. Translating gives CASSFGAGGDTGELFF.